The rows below give T cell receptor beta chains drawn from one sample of a study of T cell responses to AZD1222 COVID-19 vaccine. This table comes from immunoSEQ multiplex PCR, and its TCRdb copy is limited to in-frame clones, with some not included. This table holds about 94,000 clones, 90% found once. Material: peripheral blood, obtained on day 0 of AZD1222 vaccination. The receptor source for this set is an adult in good health. Both conserved end residues are trimmed from each CDR3. The order of the fields is CDR3 length, V gene, J gene, CDR3 protein.

CDR3 length: 10; V gene: TRBV7-8; J gene: TRBJ2-7; CDR3 protein: ASSLVGYEQY
CDR3 length: 11; V gene: TRBV3-1/TRBV3-2; J gene: TRBJ1-4; CDR3 protein: ASSQAVNEKLF
CDR3 length: 13; V gene: TRBV6-6; J gene: TRBJ2-2; CDR3 protein: ASSYPGTVFRELF
CDR3 length: 12; V gene: TRBV5-5; J gene: TRBJ1-1; CDR3 protein: ASSLAPGATEAF
CDR3 length: 12; V gene: TRBV24-1; J gene: TRBJ2-1; CDR3 protein: ATSEVGVPNEQF
CDR3 length: 14; V gene: TRBV21-1; J gene: TRBJ2-6; CDR3 protein: ARVGQGFSGANVLT
CDR3 length: 12; V gene: TRBV5-1; J gene: TRBJ2-7; CDR3 protein: ASSLAGQAYEQY
CDR3 length: 13; V gene: TRBV19; J gene: TRBJ2-7; CDR3 protein: ASSIGSGESYEQY
CDR3 length: 12; V gene: TRBV5-8; J gene: TRBJ2-3; CDR3 protein: ASNKGASTDTQY
CDR3 length: 14; V gene: TRBV5-1; J gene: TRBJ1-1; CDR3 protein: ASSEGDSFSPTEAF
CDR3 length: 9; V gene: TRBV30; J gene: TRBJ2-1; CDR3 protein: AWSDQVEQF
CDR3 length: 13; V gene: TRBV24-1; J gene: TRBJ2-1; CDR3 protein: APSGRGGSYNEQF
CDR3 length: 12; V gene: TRBV9; J gene: TRBJ1-1; CDR3 protein: ASSFYTGGGEAF
CDR3 length: 13; V gene: TRBV7-3; J gene: TRBJ2-2; CDR3 protein: ASSPGTSDTGELF
CDR3 length: 13; V gene: TRBV5-4; J gene: TRBJ2-2; CDR3 protein: ASSLSLAATGELF
CDR3 length: 10; V gene: TRBV6-5; J gene: TRBJ1-2; CDR3 protein: AVNQGARGYT
CDR3 length: 14; V gene: TRBV19; J gene: TRBJ1-6; CDR3 protein: ASPGRRGVMNSPLH
CDR3 length: 12; V gene: TRBV7-3; J gene: TRBJ2-3; CDR3 protein: ASSVGLASDTQY
CDR3 length: 12; V gene: TRBV2; J gene: TRBJ1-6; CDR3 protein: ASSEQGDNSPLH
CDR3 length: 12; V gene: TRBV4-3; J gene: TRBJ1-2; CDR3 protein: ASSQDDGNYGYT
CDR3 length: 13; V gene: TRBV19; J gene: TRBJ2-7; CDR3 protein: ASSPSWGEGNEQY
CDR3 length: 12; V gene: TRBV2; J gene: TRBJ1-6; CDR3 protein: ASTRGSYNSPLH
CDR3 length: 10; V gene: TRBV3-1/TRBV3-2; J gene: TRBJ1-5; CDR3 protein: ASSQGSQPQH
CDR3 length: 12; V gene: TRBV15; J gene: TRBJ2-5; CDR3 protein: ATSRRRALETQY
CDR3 length: 11; V gene: TRBV11-2; J gene: TRBJ1-2; CDR3 protein: ASSSTPTAPYT
CDR3 length: 9; V gene: TRBV29-1; J gene: TRBJ1-2; CDR3 protein: SVGDFYGYT
CDR3 length: 13; V gene: TRBV11-1; J gene: TRBJ2-7; CDR3 protein: ASSSGQAPPYEQY
CDR3 length: 15; V gene: TRBV2; J gene: TRBJ2-6; CDR3 protein: ASCRDTASSGANVLT